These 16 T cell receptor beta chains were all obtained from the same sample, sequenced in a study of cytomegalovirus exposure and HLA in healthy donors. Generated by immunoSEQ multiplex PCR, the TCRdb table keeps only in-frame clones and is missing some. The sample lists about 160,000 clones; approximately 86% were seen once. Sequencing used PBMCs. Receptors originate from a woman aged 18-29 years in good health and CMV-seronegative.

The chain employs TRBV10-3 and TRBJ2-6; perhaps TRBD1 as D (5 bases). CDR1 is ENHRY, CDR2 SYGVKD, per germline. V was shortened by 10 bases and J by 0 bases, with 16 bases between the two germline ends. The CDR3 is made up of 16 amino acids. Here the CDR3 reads CATARQGTSGANVLTF. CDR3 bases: TGTGCCACCGCTCGGCAGGGTACCTCTGGGGCCAACGTCCTGACTTTC.

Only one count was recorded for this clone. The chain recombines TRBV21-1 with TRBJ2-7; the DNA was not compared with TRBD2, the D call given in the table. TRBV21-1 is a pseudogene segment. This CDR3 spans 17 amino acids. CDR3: CASSSSATSGRQGEQYF. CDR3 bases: TGTGCCAGCAGCTCATCGGCGACTAGCGGGAGGCAGGGCGAGCAGTACTTC.

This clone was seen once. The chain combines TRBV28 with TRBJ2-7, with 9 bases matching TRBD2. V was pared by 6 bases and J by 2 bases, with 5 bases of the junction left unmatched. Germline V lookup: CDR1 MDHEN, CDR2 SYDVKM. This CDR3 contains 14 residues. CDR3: CASRVAGAAYEQYF. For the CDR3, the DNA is TGTGCCAGCAGGGTAGCGGGAGCTGCCTACGAGCAGTACTTC. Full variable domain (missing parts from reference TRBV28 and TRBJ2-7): DVKVTQSSRYLVKRTGEKVFLECVQDMDHENMFWYRQDPGLGLRLIYFSYDVKMKEKGDIPEGYSVSREKKERFSLILESASTNQTSMYLCASRVAGAAYEQYFGPGTRLTVT.

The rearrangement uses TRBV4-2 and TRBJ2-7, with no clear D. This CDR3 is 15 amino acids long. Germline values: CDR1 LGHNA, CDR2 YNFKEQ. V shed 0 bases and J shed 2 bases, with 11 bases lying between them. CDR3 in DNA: TGTGCCAGCAGCCAAGAGGTCAGTACACCCTACGAGCAGTACTTC. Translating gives CASSQEVSTPYEQYF.

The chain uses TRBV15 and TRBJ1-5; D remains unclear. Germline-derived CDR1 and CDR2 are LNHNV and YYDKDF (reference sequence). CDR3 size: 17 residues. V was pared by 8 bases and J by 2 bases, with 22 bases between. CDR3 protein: CATGGAPFSRGNQPQHF. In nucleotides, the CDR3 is TGTGCCACCGGAGGCGCCCCGTTCTCCAGAGGCAATCAGCCCCAGCATTTT. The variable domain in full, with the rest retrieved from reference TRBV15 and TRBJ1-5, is DAMVIQNPRYQVTQFGKPVTLSCSQTLNHNVMYWYQQKSSQAPKLLFHYYDKDFNNEADTPDNFQSRRPNTSFCFLDIRSPGLGDTAMYLCATGGAPFSRGNQPQHFGDGTRLSIL.

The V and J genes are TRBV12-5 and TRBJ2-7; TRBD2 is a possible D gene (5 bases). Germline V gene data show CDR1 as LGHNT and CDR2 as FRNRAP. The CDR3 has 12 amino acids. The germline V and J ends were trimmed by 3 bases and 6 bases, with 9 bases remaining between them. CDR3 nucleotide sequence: TGTGCTAGTGGTTTAGGGAGAGGCGAGCAGTACTTC. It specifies CASGLGRGEQYF.

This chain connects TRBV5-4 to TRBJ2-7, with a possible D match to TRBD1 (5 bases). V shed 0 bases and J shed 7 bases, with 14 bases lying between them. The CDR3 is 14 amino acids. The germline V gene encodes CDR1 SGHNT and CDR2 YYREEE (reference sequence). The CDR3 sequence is CASSLGTGQKEQYF. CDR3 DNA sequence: TGTGCCAGCAGCTTGGGTACAGGCCAGAAAGAGCAGTACTTC.

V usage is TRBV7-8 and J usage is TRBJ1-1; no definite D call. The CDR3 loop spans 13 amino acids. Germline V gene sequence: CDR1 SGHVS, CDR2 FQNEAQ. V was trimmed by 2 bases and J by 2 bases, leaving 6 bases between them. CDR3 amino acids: CASSLNSNTEAFF. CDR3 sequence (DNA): TGTGCCAGCAGCTTAAATAGTAACACTGAAGCTTTCTTT.

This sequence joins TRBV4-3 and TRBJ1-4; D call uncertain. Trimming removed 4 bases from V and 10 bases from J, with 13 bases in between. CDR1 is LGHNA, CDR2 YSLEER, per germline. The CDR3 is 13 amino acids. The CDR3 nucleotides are TGCGCCAGCAGCCCGGGTCGAGAGGGAAAACTGTTTTTT. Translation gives CASSPGREGKLFF.

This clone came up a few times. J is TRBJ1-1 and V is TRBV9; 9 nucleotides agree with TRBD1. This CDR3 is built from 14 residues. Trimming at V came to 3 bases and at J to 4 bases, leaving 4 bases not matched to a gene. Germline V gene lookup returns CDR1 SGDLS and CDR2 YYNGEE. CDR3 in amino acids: CASSADRGVTEAFF. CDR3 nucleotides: TGTGCCAGCAGCGCGGACAGGGGAGTCACTGAAGCTTTCTTT. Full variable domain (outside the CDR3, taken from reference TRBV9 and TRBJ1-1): DSGVTQTPKHLITATGQRVTLRCSPRSGDLSVYWYQQSLDQGLQFLIQYYNGEERAKGNILERFSAQQFPDLHSELNLSSLELGDSALYFCASSADRGVTEAFFGQGTRLTVV.

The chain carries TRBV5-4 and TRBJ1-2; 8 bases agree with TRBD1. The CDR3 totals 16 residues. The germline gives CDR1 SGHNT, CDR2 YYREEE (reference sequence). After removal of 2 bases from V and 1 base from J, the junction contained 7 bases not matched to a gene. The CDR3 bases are TGTGCCAGCAGCTTAGGAGGGACAGGCAGTAACTATGGCTACACCTTC. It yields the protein CASSLGGTGSNYGYTF.

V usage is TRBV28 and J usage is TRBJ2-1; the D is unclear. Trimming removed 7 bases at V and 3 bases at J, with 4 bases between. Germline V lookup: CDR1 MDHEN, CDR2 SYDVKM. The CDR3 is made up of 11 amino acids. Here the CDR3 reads CASTGYNEQFF. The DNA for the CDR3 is TGTGCCAGCACGGGCTACAATGAGCAGTTCTTC.

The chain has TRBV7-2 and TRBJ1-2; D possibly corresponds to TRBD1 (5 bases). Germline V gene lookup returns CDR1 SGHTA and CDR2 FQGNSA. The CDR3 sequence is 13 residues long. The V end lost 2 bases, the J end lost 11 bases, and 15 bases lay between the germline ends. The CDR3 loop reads CASSLPTDMGYTF. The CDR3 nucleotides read TGTGCCAGCAGCTTACCGACAGACATGGGGTACACCTTC.

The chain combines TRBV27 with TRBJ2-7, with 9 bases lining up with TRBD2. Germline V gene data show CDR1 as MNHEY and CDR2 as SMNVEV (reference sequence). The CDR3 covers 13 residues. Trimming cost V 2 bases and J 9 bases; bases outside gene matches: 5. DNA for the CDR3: TGTGCCAGCAGTTTACCTAGCGGGATCGTGCAGTACTTC. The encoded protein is CASSLPSGIVQYF.

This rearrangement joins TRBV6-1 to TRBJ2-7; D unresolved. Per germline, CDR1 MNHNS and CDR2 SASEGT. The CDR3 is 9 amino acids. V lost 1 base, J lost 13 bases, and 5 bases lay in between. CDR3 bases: TGTGCCAGCAGTGAAGAACTATACTTC. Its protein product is CASSEELYF.

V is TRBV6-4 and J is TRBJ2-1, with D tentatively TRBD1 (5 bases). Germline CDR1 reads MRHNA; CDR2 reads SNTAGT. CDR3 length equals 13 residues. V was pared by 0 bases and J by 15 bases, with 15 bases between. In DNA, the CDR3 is TGTGCCAGCAGTGACTCAGGGGCAGGGATACGGTTCTTC. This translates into CASSDSGAGIRFF.